One and the same sample provided the 22 T cell receptor beta chains below, sequenced in a study of siplizumab effects on memory and regulatory T cells. TCRdb keeps only in-frame clones here, not all; method: immunoSEQ multiplex PCR. This table has 100,000 or so clones, about 91% appearing once. What was sequenced was Tregs sorted from blood. These receptors originate from a human donor in good health.

The V gene is TRBV11-2, the J gene TRBJ2-2; 10 bases fit TRBD2. The germline CDR1 and CDR2 sequences are SGHAT and FQNNGV. With 4 bases clipped from V and 2 bases from J, the junction kept 4 bases outside the gene matches. This CDR3 has 16 amino acids. In DNA, the CDR3 is TGTGCCAGCAGCTCCGGGACTAGCGTAAACACCGGGGAGCTGTTTTTT. Its translation is CASSSGTSVNTGELFF.

The V gene is TRBV5-4, the J gene TRBJ2-3; D gene ambiguous. The germline V gene has CDR1 SGHNT and CDR2 YYREEE (reference sequence). V was shortened by 3 bases and J by 4 bases, with 12 bases between the two germline ends. The CDR3 contains 14 residues. The CDR3 coding sequence is TGTGCCAGCAGCTCTTCCCTGGTGTCAGATACGCAGTATTTT. This codes for CASSSSLVSDTQYF.

V gene TRBV9 combines with J gene TRBJ2-7; D not resolved. The CDR3 contains 15 residues. Germline CDR1 and CDR2: SGDLS and YYNGEE. V was shortened by 0 bases and J by 0 bases, with 10 bases between the two germline ends. The CDR3 DNA follows: TGTGCCAGCAGCGTAGGGCAGTCAAGCTCCTACGAGCAGTACTTC. Amino acid sequence: CASSVGQSSSYEQYF.

The CDR3 spells CASGGQTNTEAFF. CDR3 DNA sequence: TGTGCCAGCGGCGGGCAGACGAACACTGAAGCTTTCTTT. This chain joins TRBV7-9 and TRBJ1-1; D not resolved. V lost 8 bases, J lost 1 base, and 11 bases lay in between. The CDR3 extends over 13 amino acids. In germline, CDR1 is SEHNR, CDR2 FQNEAQ (reference sequence).

The gene calls are TRBV6-1 and TRBJ1-2; maybe TRBD1 (5 bases). Per the germline V gene, CDR1 is MNHNS and CDR2 is SASEGT. V dropped 2 bases and J dropped 1 base, with 20 bases sitting between them. This CDR3 region has 18 residues. As DNA, the CDR3 is TGTGCCAGCAGTGAACCCCTGGAAATGGACAAGTTTAACTATGGCTACACCTTC. It is translated as CASSEPLEMDKFNYGYTF.

The V call is TRBV7-2, the J call TRBJ2-5; tentative D call: TRBD2 (5 bases). This CDR3 region has 12 residues. Trimming shortened V by 5 bases and J by 7 bases, and 11 bases separated the two germline ends. Germline V gene lookup returns CDR1 SGHTA and CDR2 FQGNSA. CDR3 in amino acids: CASSPLRGTQYF. CDR3 DNA sequence: TGTGCCAGCAGCCCCCTTCGGGGGACCCAGTACTTC.

V is TRBV6-5 and J is TRBJ2-5; 9 bases line up with TRBD2. The CDR3 loop spans 16 amino acids. Germline V gene lookup returns CDR1 MNHEY and CDR2 SVGAGI. J gave up 0 bases and V 3 bases, and 5 bases lay outside the gene matches. CDR3 loop: CASSYRLAGHQETQYF. DNA for the CDR3: TGTGCCAGCAGTTATCGGCTAGCGGGGCACCAAGAGACCCAGTACTTC.

The chain recombines TRBV27 with TRBJ2-1, with a tentative D call TRBD2 (6 bases). Trimming removed 9 bases from V and 8 bases from J, with 17 bases in between. The germline V gene encodes CDR1 MNHEY and CDR2 SMNVEV (reference sequence). The CDR3 extends over 13 amino acids. The CDR3 loop is CASTASGGYEQFF. CDR3 DNA: TGTGCCAGTACGGCTTCTGGGGGGTATGAGCAGTTCTTC.

This clone was seen just once. The chain carries TRBV5-1 and TRBJ2-1; 10 bases are shared with TRBD2. There are 16 residues in the CDR3. Germline trimming cut 2 bases from V and 8 bases from J; bases unmatched to any gene: 10. Germline lookup yields CDR1 SGHRS and CDR2 YFSETQ. DNA of the CDR3: TGCGCCAGCAGCTTAAGCCCGGGACTAGCGAGCGATGAGCAGTTCTTC. As protein: CASSLSPGLASDEQFF. The full variable domain, in which reference TRBV5-1 and TRBJ2-1 provide the parts outside the CDR3, is KAGVTQTPRYLIKTRGQQVTLSCSPISGHRSVSWYQQTPGQGLQFLFEYFSETQRNKGNFPGRFSGRQFSNSRSEMNVSTLELGDSALYLCASSLSPGLASDEQFFGPGTRLTVL.

The chain couples TRBV25-1 to TRBJ2-7, with TRBD1 identical over 8 bases. The germline V gene has CDR1 MGHDK and CDR2 SYGVNS. V was clipped by 8 bases and J by 3 bases; unmatched bases: 6. The CDR3 spans 13 residues. CDR3 sequence reads: CASGNTGGYEQYF. The CDR3 DNA reads TGTGCCAGCGGTAATACAGGGGGCTACGAGCAGTACTTC.

The chain is built from TRBV11-2 and TRBJ2-1; 7 nucleotides line up with TRBD2. Germline CDR1 reads SGHAT; CDR2 reads FQNNGV. CDR3 length: 19 amino acids. The V gene end was trimmed by 5 bases and the J gene end by 7 bases; junction bases not matched to a gene: 23. The CDR3 loop is CASSHTGLSGRFRLNEQFF. The CDR3 DNA sequence: TGTGCCAGCAGCCACACGGGACTATCCGGGAGATTTAGGTTGAATGAGCAGTTCTTC.

The rearrangement uses TRBV19 and TRBJ1-5; D gene uncertain. The V gene's germline CDR1 is LNHDA and CDR2 SQIVND (reference sequence). CDR3 size: 16 residues. V lost 5 bases and J 11 bases, leaving 25 bases between the germline ends. Here the CDR3 DNA reads TGTGCCAGTAGTCGGTACGAGACGGCCTTCCTCCCAGCCCAGCATTTT. It specifies CASSRYETAFLPAQHF.

The rearrangement joins TRBV5-4 to TRBJ2-1; D possibly uses TRBD1 or TRBD2 (6 bases each). V gave up 5 bases and J gave up 5 bases, with 11 bases separating them. The CDR3 sequence is 13 residues long. Germline CDR1 and CDR2: SGHNT and YYREEE (reference sequence). The CDR3 DNA sequence: TGTGCCAGCAGTTCGAGGGGGGACAATGAGCAGTTCTTC. Translating gives CASSSRGDNEQFF.

The CDR3 sequence is CASSFIDNGRELFF. Here the CDR3 DNA reads TGTGCCAGCAGCTTTATCGACAATGGGCGGGAGCTGTTTTTT. The rearrangement joins TRBV5-4 to TRBJ2-2; D is uncertain. Germline V gives CDR1 SGHNT, CDR2 YYREEE (reference sequence). Trimming removed 2 bases at V and 9 bases at J, with 14 bases between. The CDR3 sequence is 14 residues long.

The chain joins TRBV5-1 to TRBJ2-1; 15 bases are a match to TRBD2. The CDR3 contains 19 residues. V gave up 4 bases and J gave up 0 bases; unmatched junction bases: 8. Germline CDR1 SGHRS, CDR2 YFSETQ. CDR3 in amino acids: CASSIGLAGGVSSYNEQFF. DNA for the CDR3: TGCGCCAGCAGCATAGGACTAGCGGGAGGGGTAAGCTCCTACAATGAGCAGTTCTTC. The whole variable domain, filled in from reference TRBV5-1 and TRBJ2-1, reads KAGVTQTPRYLIKTRGQQVTLSCSPISGHRSVSWYQQTPGQGLQFLFEYFSETQRNKGNFPGRFSGRQFSNSRSEMNVSTLELGDSALYLCASSIGLAGGVSSYNEQFFGPGTRLTVL.

This rearrangement joins TRBV5-1 to TRBJ2-7; D uncertain. Trimming removed 0 bases at V and 4 bases at J, with 8 bases between. CDR3 length: 13 residues. Per the germline V gene, CDR1 is SGHRS and CDR2 is YFSETQ. CDR3 nucleotides: TGCGCCAGCAGCTTGGCCGTCCCATACGAGCAGTACTTC. Translation gives CASSLAVPYEQYF.

The V gene is TRBV30, the J gene TRBJ1-1; 8 bases line up with TRBD1. With V trimmed by 2 bases and J by 1 base, 3 bases remained unmatched. From germline, CDR1 is GTSNPN and CDR2 SVGIG (reference sequence). The CDR3 spans 14 residues. This CDR3 is CAWSQGAQNTEAFF. DNA for the CDR3: TGTGCCTGGAGTCAGGGGGCGCAGAACACTGAAGCTTTCTTT.

This clone was observed once. The chain employs TRBV7-8 and TRBJ2-1, with 11 bases fitting TRBD2. The germline gives CDR1 SGHVS, CDR2 FQNEAQ. The CDR3 runs to 16 residues. The V segment lost 3 bases and the J segment 1 base; nucleotides outside the gene matches: 2. The CDR3: CASSFGTSGSYNEQFF. The CDR3, as DNA: TGTGCCAGCAGCTTCGGGACTAGCGGTTCCTACAATGAGCAGTTCTTC.

The chain links TRBV18 to TRBJ2-1; D might be TRBD2 (5 bases). The CDR3 runs 13 residues. The V and J ends lost 3 bases and 8 bases respectively, with 11 bases between them. Germline V CDR1 and CDR2: KGHSH, LQKENI. This chain's CDR3 is CASSPPRVDEQFF. DNA of the CDR3: TGTGCCAGCTCACCTCCGAGGGTCGATGAGCAGTTCTTC.

V is TRBV28 and J is TRBJ1-2; TRBD1 aligns across 7 bases. The CDR3 is 15 residues long. With 8 bases clipped from V and 8 bases from J, the junction kept 17 bases outside the gene matches. Looked up from germline, CDR1 is MDHEN and CDR2 is SYDVKM. CDR3 region: CASVPRDRVLLGYTF. CDR3 DNA sequence: TGTGCCAGCGTCCCCCGAGACAGGGTACTTTTGGGCTACACCTTC.

V gene TRBV19 combines with J gene TRBJ1-1; D unclear. This CDR3 comprises 13 residues. CDR1 and CDR2 from the germline V gene are LNHDA and SQIVND (reference sequence). Trimming pared 5 bases from V and 3 bases from J, leaving 10 bases between. The CDR3 DNA sequence: TGTGCCAGTAGTCGGACTCTGGACACTGAAGCTTTCTTT. Protein sequence: CASSRTLDTEAFF.

V gene TRBV6-6 combines with J gene TRBJ2-2; 10 bases are a match to TRBD1. The CDR3 has 14 amino acids. V was clipped by 4 bases and J by 5 bases; unmatched bases: 1. CDR1 MNHNY and CDR2 SVGAGI come from the germline V gene (reference sequence). The CDR3 DNA reads as TGTGCCAGCAGTTGGGGACAGGGGACCGGGGAGCTGTTTTTT. It is translated as CASSWGQGTGELFF.